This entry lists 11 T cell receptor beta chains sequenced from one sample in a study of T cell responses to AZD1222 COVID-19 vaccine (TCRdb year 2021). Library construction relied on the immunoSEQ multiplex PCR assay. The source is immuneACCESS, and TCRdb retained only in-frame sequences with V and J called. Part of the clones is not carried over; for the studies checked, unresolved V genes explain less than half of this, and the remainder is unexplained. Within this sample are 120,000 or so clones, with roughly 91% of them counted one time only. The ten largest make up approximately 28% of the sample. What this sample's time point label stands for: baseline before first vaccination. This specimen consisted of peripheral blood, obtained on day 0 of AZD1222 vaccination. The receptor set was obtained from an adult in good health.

CDR3 sequence (DNA): TGTGCCAGTAGTTGGATGCTAGCGGCAACCTACGAGCAGTACTTC. It is translated as CASSWMLAATYEQYF. The chain combines TRBV19 with TRBJ2-7, with TRBD2 identical over 7 bases. This CDR3 spans 15 amino acids. V dropped 5 bases and J dropped 2; count of bases not matched to a gene: 9. In germline, CDR1 is LNHDA, CDR2 SQIVND (reference sequence).

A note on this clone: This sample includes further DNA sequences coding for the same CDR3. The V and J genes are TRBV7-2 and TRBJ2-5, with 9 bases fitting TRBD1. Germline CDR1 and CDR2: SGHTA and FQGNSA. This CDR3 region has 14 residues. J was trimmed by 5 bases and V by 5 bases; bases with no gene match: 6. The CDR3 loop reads CASSSRTGVETQYF. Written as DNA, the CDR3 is TGTGCCAGCAGCAGCCGGACAGGGGTGGAGACCCAGTACTTC.

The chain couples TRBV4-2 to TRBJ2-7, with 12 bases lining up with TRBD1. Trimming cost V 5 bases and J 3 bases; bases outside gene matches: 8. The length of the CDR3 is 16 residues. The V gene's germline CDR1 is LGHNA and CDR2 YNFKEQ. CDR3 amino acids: CASSSRGTGGGYEQYF. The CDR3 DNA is TGTGCCAGCAGCAGTAGGGGGACAGGGGGCGGCTACGAGCAGTACTTC.

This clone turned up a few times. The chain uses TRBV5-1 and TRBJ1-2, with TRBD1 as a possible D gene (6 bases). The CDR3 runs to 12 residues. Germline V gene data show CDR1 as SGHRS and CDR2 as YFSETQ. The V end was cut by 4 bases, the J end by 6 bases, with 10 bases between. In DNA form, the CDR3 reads TGCGCCAGCAGCACTAACAGGGATGGCTACACCTTC. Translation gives CASSTNRDGYTF.

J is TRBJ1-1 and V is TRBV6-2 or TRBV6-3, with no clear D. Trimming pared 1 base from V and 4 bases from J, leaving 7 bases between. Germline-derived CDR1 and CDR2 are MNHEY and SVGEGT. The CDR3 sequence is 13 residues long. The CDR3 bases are TGTGCCAGCAGTTACTTATCGGGCACTGAAGCTTTCTTT. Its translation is CASSYLSGTEAFF.

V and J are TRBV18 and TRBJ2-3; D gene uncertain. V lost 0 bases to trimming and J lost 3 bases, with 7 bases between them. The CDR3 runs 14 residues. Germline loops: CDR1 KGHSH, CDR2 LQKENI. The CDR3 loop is CASSPPMRTDTQYF. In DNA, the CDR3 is TGTGCCAGCTCACCACCGATGAGAACAGATACGCAGTATTTT.

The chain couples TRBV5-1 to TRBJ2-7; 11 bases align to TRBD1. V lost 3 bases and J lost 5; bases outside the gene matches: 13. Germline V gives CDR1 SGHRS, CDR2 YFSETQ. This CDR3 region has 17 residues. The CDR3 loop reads CASSSGQGAKVVDEQYF. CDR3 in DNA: TGCGCCAGCAGCTCCGGACAGGGGGCAAAGGTTGTTGACGAGCAGTACTTC.

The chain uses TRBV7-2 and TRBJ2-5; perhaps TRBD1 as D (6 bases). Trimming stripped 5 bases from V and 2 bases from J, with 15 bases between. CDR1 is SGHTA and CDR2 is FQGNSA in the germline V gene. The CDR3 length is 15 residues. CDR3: CASSPRRGPQETQYF. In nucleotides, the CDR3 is TGTGCCAGCAGCCCCCGCAGGGGCCCACAAGAGACCCAGTACTTC. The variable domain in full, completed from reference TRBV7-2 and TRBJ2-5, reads GAGVSQSPSNKVTEKGKDVELRCDPISGHTALYWYRQSLGQGLEFLIYFQGNSAPDKSGLPSDRFSAERTGGSVSTLTIQRTQQEDSAVYLCASSPRRGPQETQYFGPGTRLLVL.

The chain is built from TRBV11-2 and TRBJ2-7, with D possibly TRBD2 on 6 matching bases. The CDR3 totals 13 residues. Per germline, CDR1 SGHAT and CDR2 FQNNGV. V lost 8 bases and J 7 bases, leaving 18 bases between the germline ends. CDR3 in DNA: TGTGCCAGCGGGAGGCGCGGCATACAAGAGCAGTACTTC. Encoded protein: CASGRRGIQEQYF.

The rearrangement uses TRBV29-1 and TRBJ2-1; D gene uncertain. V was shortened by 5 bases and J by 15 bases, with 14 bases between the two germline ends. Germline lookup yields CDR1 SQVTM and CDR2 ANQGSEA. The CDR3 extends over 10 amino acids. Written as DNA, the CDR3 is TGCAGCGTTCTAAGCTCCAACCGGTTCTTC. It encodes CSVLSSNRFF.

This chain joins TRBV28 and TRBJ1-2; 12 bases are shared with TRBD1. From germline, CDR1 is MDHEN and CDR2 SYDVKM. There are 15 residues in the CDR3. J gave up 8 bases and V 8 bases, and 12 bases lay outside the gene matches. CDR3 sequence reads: CASSSRDRGLGGYTF. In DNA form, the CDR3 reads TGTGCCAGCTCAAGCCGGGACAGGGGGCTGGGAGGCTACACCTTC.